This T cell receptor beta chain emerged from a study of metastatic and nonmetastatic thyroid tumors. Trimming shortened V by 4 bases and J by 1 base, and 14 bases separated the two germline ends. The CDR3 sequence is 15 residues long. CDR1 LNHDA and CDR2 SQIVND come from the germline V gene (reference sequence). This clone is labeled as medium-sized (0.01 to 0.1%). TCRdb re-called the PCR reads through MiXCR. The top ten clones hold more than 13% of a sample with about 21,000 clones, 28% of them seen once. Each patient went into thyroid surgery without having received any treatment. This chain uses TRBV19 with TRBJ2-7; D not certain. The sequence was obtained from a male donor with papillary thyroid cancer or a benign thyroid nodule (not recorded which). Some clones in this sample may be carry-over from other donors' samples. The sequencing sample was made of tumor tissue. The CDR3 coding sequence is TGTGCCAGTAGTAGGGGTGGCTACGGTTCCTACGAGCAGTACTTC. This codes for CASSRGGYGSYEQYF.